This T cell receptor (beta chain) was documented in a study of a mutant IDH1 vaccine in newly diagnosed glioma. Study-level information: Most had both radiotherapy and temozolomide beforehand; others had only one.

Time point in this sample: week 11, during vaccination. Doses consisted of 300 ug of mutant IDH1 20-mer peptide each, paired with topical imiquimod. Only in-frame clones appear in the TCRdb table, and some are missing; sequencing was by immunoSEQ multiplex PCR. The table records roughly 57,000 clones, around nine tenths of them present only once. This clone came up once. What it binds is unknown. The sequences come from PBMCs, collected from a glioma patient whose treatment included an IDH1 peptide vaccine. This TCR was sampled from a man between 35 and 55 years old with glioma.

The CDR3 here is CASSPGQGSNFNYGYTF. The CDR3 DNA is TGTGCCAGCAGTCCAGGACAGGGGTCGAATTTTAACTATGGCTACACCTTC. V gene TRBV28 combines with J gene TRBJ1-2; 9 bases are a match to TRBD1. Germline loops: CDR1 MDHEN, CDR2 SYDVKM. The ends lost 5 bases at V and 1 base at J; junction bases unmatched: 11. The CDR3 is 17 amino acids.